The clone carrying this T cell receptor beta chain was picked up a small number of times. The protocol was immunoSEQ multiplex PCR, while the TCRdb copy is restricted to in-frame clones and leaves out a portion. The data hold about 140,000 clones, with nearly 90% observed a single time. The source of the sample is a study of blood T cell repertoires in COVID-19. The CDR3 covers 13 residues. Germline-derived CDR1 and CDR2 are SGHAT and FQNNGV. Trimming left V 3 bases short and J 3 bases short, with 8 bases between. The sequenced sample consisted of peripheral blood. The receptor comes from a man aged 65 to 79 with acute or convalescent COVID-19. The J gene is TRBJ1-1, the V gene TRBV11-2, with D maybe TRBD1 (6 bases). The CDR3 protein is CASSLDSYTEAFF. Written as DNA, the CDR3 is TGTGCCAGCAGCTTGGACAGCTACACTGAAGCTTTCTTT. Variable domain in full (rest from reference TRBV11-2 and TRBJ1-1): EAGVAQSPRYKIIEKRQSVAFWCNPISGHATLYWYQQILGQGPKLLIQFQNNGVVDDSQLPKDRFSAERLKGVDSTLKIQPAKLEDSAVYLCASSLDSYTEAFFGQGTRLTVV.